The 11 T cell receptor beta chains reported below all come from one sample, sequenced in a study of vaccination effects on CD4 cells after COVID-19. Before any sequencing was done, the ViraFEST assay used viral peptide pools to expand antigen-specific CD4+ T cells. When around 9 days of culture had elapsed, CD4+ T cells were isolated. The healthy vaccine recipients, who had no prior SARS-CoV-2 infection, showed negative nucleocapsid antibodies. No antigen has been identified for these receptors. Profiled with immunoSEQ multiplex PCR; TCRdb holds only in-frame clones, not every one. The sample carries roughly 30,000 clones, around four fifths recorded once. Specimen: CD4+ T cells from PBMCs cultured with HCoV-OC43 spike peptides, collected before COVID-19 vaccination. Subset of the sample: HCoV-OC43 spike overlapping peptide pool stimulation. The origin of the receptors is a human donor who received a COVID-19 vaccine.

This chain joins TRBV5-6 and TRBJ2-7; D might be TRBD2 (5 bases). V dropped 3 bases and J dropped 7 bases, with 8 bases sitting between them. The CDR3 contains 11 residues. Germline V gene lookup returns CDR1 SGHDT and CDR2 YYEEEE. CDR3 protein: CASSSRREQYF. The CDR3 nucleotides are TGTGCCAGCAGCTCTCGGAGGGAGCAGTACTTC.

V usage is TRBV18 and J usage is TRBJ2-7, with D perhaps matching TRBD1 (5 bases). This CDR3 comprises 13 residues. V was trimmed by 3 bases and J by 1 base, leaving 7 bases between them. Germline V gene lookup returns CDR1 KGHSH and CDR2 LQKENI. The CDR3 sequence is CASSPRQSYEQYF. The CDR3 region has the DNA TGTGCCAGCTCACCCCGACAGTCCTACGAGCAGTACTTC. Variable domain in full (rest from reference TRBV18 and TRBJ2-7): NAGVMQNPRHLVRRRGQEARLRCSPMKGHSHVYWYRQLPEEGLKFMVYLQKENIIDESGMPKERFSAEFPKEGPSILRIQQVVRGDSAAYFCASSPRQSYEQYFGPGTRLTVT.

This clone has a single count. The chain carries TRBV13 and TRBJ2-2, with 7 nucleotides matching TRBD2. The germline gives CDR1 PRHDT, CDR2 FYEKMQ (reference sequence). V dropped 4 bases and J dropped 0; count of bases not matched to a gene: 11. This CDR3 spans 18 amino acids. The CDR3 protein is CASSSGGGLFANTGELFF. The CDR3 coding sequence is TGTGCCAGCAGCTCAGGCGGGGGTTTATTCGCGAACACCGGGGAGCTGTTTTTT.

V and J are TRBV19 and TRBJ1-3; D is perhaps TRBD1 (6 bases). This CDR3 comprises 14 residues. The germline V and J ends were trimmed by 5 bases and 5 bases, with 13 bases remaining between them. The germline gives CDR1 LNHDA, CDR2 SQIVND (reference sequence). The CDR3 is CASSYRDTRNTIYF. The CDR3 DNA sequence: TGTGCCAGTAGTTACCGGGACACGAGAAACACCATATATTTT.

This clone was counted only a few times. The gene calls are TRBV7-2 and TRBJ2-1, with 7 bases identical to TRBD2. Germline CDR1 and CDR2: SGHTA and FQGNSA. V trimming: 3 bases; J trimming: 7 bases; junction bases outside the gene matches: 12. This CDR3 contains 16 residues. The CDR3 protein is CASSLMNGLVSNEQFF. The CDR3, as DNA: TGTGCCAGCAGCTTGATGAATGGACTAGTATCTAATGAGCAGTTCTTC.

The J gene is TRBJ2-7, the V gene TRBV25-1; no clear D. Looked up from germline, CDR1 is MGHDK and CDR2 is SYGVNS. CDR3 length: 15 amino acids. The ends were cut back, 1 base at V and 2 bases at J, with 12 bases in the middle. In DNA form, the CDR3 reads TGTGCCAGCAGTGAATTGGGCAAGAAAGCCTACGAGCAGTACTTC. This sequence encodes CASSELGKKAYEQYF.

This chain connects TRBV28 to TRBJ2-3; TRBD2 matches 8 bases. Losses at the gene ends were 7 bases for V and 1 base for J; bases not matched to a gene: 13. The CDR3 runs 17 residues. Per the germline V gene, CDR1 is MDHEN and CDR2 is SYDVKM. The CDR3 reads CASNQREKVDGTDTQYF. The DNA for the CDR3 is TGTGCCAGCAACCAGCGGGAGAAAGTGGACGGCACAGATACGCAGTATTTT.

This clone has a handful of counts. The rearrangement uses TRBV7-9 and TRBJ1-4; D is unresolved. Trimming removed 1 base at V and 8 bases at J, with 11 bases between. The CDR3 runs 14 residues. CDR1 and CDR2 from the germline V gene are SEHNR and FQNEAQ (reference sequence). In nucleotides, the CDR3 is TGTGCCAGCAGCTTAGTGGAGGGCGGGGAAAAACTGTTTTTT. Protein product: CASSLVEGGEKLFF.

The chain links TRBV10-3 to TRBJ2-1, with 11 bases lining up with TRBD2. V gave up 9 bases and J gave up 5 bases; unmatched junction bases: 3. The germline gives CDR1 ENHRY, CDR2 SYGVKD. CDR3 size: 13 residues. The CDR3 loop reads CAMGTSGNNEQFF. The CDR3 nucleotides read TGTGCCATGGGGACTAGCGGCAACAATGAGCAGTTCTTC.

The V gene is TRBV7-9, the J gene TRBJ2-5, with TRBD2 matching 9 bases. The J segment lost 5 bases and the V segment lost 4 bases, leaving 8 bases of the junction unmatched. The CDR3 sequence is 15 residues long. Looked up from germline, CDR1 is SEHNR and CDR2 is FQNEAQ (reference sequence). The chain's CDR3 is CASSYSGSGRETQYF. The CDR3 bases are TGTGCCAGCAGCTATAGCGGGAGTGGTCGGGAGACCCAGTACTTC.

The chain joins TRBV6-5 to TRBJ1-1; D is unresolved. The V gene's germline CDR1 is MNHEY and CDR2 SVGAGI. The CDR3 is made up of 11 amino acids. V was pared by 10 bases and J by 1 base, with 7 bases between. The CDR3 sequence is CATRANTEAFF. CDR3 DNA: TGTGCCACCAGAGCGAACACTGAAGCTTTCTTT.